A single T cell receptor beta chain is shown here with its context. This receptor's antigen is unknown. Per-base quality was not reported, and no clone a single base away is much larger than it. This entry belongs to a study of shared clonotypes between healthy human individuals (dated by TCRdb to 2019 to 2021). Describing the broader study: The cohort comprised a couple of women and three men aged 18 to 49 years. For each donor, CD4 naive and CD4 memory were each given three plates, CD8 naive was given two plates, and CD8 memory was given one plate. Blood TCR repertoires of 5 or 6 healthy adults were deeply sequenced to estimate repertoire size and the extent of clonotype sharing between individuals. Different laboratories and diverse techniques were used to prepare libraries and sequence TCR repertoires, to increase sequencing depth and limit assay-specific biases. Per donor, leukapheresis produced somewhere between about 0.94 and 8.9 billion PBMCs. The investigation overall reported the following: Rarefaction of sorted-subset datasets indicated incomplete sequencing despite the large sequencing depth. Compared with non-shared clonotypes, clonotypes shared by all four sorted-subset donors had higher generation probabilities. Only blood was sampled, and tissue TCR repertoires likely differ from those in blood. Based on pairwise subsampling, the degree of clonotype sharing among donors was expected to be affected by sequencing depth. Larger estimated clonotype richness was generally found for naive subsets than for memory subsets. When a few donors were compared, the shared fraction of clonotypes was about 5.2% for naive CD4, more than 3% for naive CD8, 2.3% for memory CD4, and less than 0.5% for memory CD8. Because the study included a small number of donors, the genetic and exposure-history diversity represented was limited.

The germline V gene (reference sequence) provides CDR1 LNHDA and CDR2 SQIVND. The V end loses 7 bases and the J end loses 0 bases, and a stretch of 15 bases separates them. Taken from cysteine to phenylalanine, the CDR3 has 15 residues. Solely the CDR3 DNA is kept, with 45 bases framed from the first base. CD8 naive samples were CD45RO-negative cells positively selected for CCR7, giving a CD45RA+CCR7+ population that excluded TemRA cells. Healthy HIV-negative adults with no recently reported acute infections or vaccinations were included as donors. Only Caucasian adults living in Nashville, Tennessee, USA were represented among the donors. Blood was obtained by leukapheresis, after which PBMCs were separated by Ficoll-Histopaque density gradient centrifugation and cryopreserved in liquid nitrogen vapor phase. Analytical flow cytometry was used to check the purity and quantity of each magnetically sorted T cell population. From each sorted fraction, genomic DNA was isolated and quantified by UV absorbance on a Nanodrop 2000c.

TCR CDR3 regions were amplified from genomic DNA by multiplex PCR using the deep immunoSEQ assay. For each cell subset, the extracted genomic DNA was distributed evenly across all wells of several immunoSEQ 96-well plates, and each plate served as one replicate. Each replicate PCR for sorted subsets received 150 to 250 ng genomic DNA, equal to about 30,000 T cell genomes. The purified libraries were quantified using a Qubit 3.0 fluorometer, sized with a Bioanalyzer 2100, and then quantified again using the KAPA Library Quantification kit. Each immunoSEQ 96-well plate was sequenced on its own single-read 150-cycle Illumina NextSeq 550 flow cell. The original methods were these. Because the immunoSEQ output held only junctional sequences and lacked quality scores, the filtering could not match the filtering applied to full-length reads. Sequences were annotated with PyIR, a Python wrapper for IgBLAST v1.9, using IMGT germline references to assign V/J genes and CDR3. Reads were removed for weak V/J assignments (E-value above 1e-6), missing CDR3, stop codons, out-of-frame junctions, or ambiguous translated residues. V3J clonotypes were defined as sequences sharing an identical inferred V gene, J gene, and CDR3 amino acid sequence. To compute the percentage overlap between repertoires, the number of shared unique clonotypes was divided by the size of the smaller repertoire. Three approaches were used to assess repertoire richness: RTK rarefaction, the Chao1 estimator, and Recon v2.1 estimates of unobserved clonotypes. Generation probabilities for all TCRbeta clonotypes obtained by the gDNA method from a few donors were computed using OLGA. The source is immuneACCESS, and TCRdb retained only in-frame sequences with V and J called. Part of the clones is not carried over; for the studies checked, unresolved V genes explain less than half of this, and the remainder is unexplained. The V and J calls and clone size are taken from that table; D and trimming were inferred from the DNA. The sample includes a few million clones, with just over 90% observed a single time. About 1.7% of the sample is taken by the ten largest.

The sequence was collected from a man aged 18 to 29 in good health. Some clones in this sample may be carry-over from other donors' samples. This receptor chain uses TRBV19 and TRBJ1-1, with no reliable assignment of the D segment. Sequencing was performed on naive CD8+ T cells from PBMCs. The sample's cell subset or site label is to be understood as: CD45RA+CCR7+. The encoded CDR3 is CASTPRSQVNTEAFF. In nucleotides, the sequence is TGTGCCAGTACCCCGAGATCCCAGGTGAACACTGAAGCTTTCTTT.